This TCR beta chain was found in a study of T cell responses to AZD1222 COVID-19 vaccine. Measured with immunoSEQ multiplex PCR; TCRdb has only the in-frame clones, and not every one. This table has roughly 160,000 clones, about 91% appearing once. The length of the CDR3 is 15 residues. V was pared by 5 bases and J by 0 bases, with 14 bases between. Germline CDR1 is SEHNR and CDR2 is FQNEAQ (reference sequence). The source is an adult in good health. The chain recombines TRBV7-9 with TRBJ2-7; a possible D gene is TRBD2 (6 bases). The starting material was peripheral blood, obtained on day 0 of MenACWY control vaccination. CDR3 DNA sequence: TGTGCCAGCAGCCGCCCGCGGGACTCCTCCTACGAGCAGTACTTC. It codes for CASSRPRDSSYEQYF.